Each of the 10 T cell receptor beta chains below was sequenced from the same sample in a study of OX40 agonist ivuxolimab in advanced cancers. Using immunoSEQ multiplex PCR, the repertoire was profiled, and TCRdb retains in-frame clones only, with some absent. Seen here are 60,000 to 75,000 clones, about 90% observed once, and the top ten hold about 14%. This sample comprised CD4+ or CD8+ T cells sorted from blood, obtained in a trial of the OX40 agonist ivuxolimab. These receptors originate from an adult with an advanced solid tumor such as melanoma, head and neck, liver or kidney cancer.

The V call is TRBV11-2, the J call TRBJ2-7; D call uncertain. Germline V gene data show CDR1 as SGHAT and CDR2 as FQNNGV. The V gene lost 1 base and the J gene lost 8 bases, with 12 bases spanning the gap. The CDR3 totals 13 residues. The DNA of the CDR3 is TGTGCCAGCAGCTTAGCCGCAAGTATGAAGCAGTACTTC. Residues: CASSLAASMKQYF.

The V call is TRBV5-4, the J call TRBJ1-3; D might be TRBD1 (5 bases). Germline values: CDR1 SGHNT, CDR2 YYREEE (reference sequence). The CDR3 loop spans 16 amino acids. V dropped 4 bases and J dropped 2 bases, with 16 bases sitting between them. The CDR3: CASSPGGGKTGNTIYF. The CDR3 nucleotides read TGTGCCAGCAGCCCCGGTGGGGGGAAAACTGGAAACACCATATATTTT.

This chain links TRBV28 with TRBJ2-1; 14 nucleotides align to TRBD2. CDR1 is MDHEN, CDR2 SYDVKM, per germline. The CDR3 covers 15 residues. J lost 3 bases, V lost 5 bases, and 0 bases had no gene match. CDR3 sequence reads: CASSGTSGSYNEQFF. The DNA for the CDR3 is TGTGCCAGCAGTGGGACTAGCGGGAGCTACAATGAGCAGTTCTTC.

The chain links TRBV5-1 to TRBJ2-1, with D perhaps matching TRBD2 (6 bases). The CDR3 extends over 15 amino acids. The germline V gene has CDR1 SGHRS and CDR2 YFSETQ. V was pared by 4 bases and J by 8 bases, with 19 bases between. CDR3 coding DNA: TGCGCCAGCAGCCTGACTAGTCATCCTTATGATGAGCAGTTCTTC. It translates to CASSLTSHPYDEQFF.

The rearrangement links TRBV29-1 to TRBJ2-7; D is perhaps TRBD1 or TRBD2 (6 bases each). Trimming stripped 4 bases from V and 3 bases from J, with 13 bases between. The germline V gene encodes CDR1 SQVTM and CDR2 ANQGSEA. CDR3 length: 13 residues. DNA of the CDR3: TGCAGCGTTGTAGGGGGGAAAGTCTACGAGCAGTACTTC. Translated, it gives CSVVGGKVYEQYF.

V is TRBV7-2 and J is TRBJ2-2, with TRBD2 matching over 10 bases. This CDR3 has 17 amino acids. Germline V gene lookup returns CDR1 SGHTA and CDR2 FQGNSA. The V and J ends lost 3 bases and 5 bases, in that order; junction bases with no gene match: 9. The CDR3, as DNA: TGTGCCAGCAGCTTGGGTTTAGCGGGAGGTAGAACCGGGGAGCTGTTTTTT. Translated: CASSLGLAGGRTGELFF.

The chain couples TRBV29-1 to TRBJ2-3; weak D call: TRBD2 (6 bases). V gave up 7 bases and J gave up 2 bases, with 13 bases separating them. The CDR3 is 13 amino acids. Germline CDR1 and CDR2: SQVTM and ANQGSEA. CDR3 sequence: CSASTRYTDTQYF. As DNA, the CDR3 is TGCAGCGCGTCGACTAGATACACAGATACGCAGTATTTT.

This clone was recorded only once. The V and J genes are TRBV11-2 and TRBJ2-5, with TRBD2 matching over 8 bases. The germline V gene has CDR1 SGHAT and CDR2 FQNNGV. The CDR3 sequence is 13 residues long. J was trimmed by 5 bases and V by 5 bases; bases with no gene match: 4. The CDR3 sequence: CASSQTSVETQYF. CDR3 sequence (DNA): TGTGCCAGCAGCCAGACTAGCGTGGAGACCCAGTACTTC.

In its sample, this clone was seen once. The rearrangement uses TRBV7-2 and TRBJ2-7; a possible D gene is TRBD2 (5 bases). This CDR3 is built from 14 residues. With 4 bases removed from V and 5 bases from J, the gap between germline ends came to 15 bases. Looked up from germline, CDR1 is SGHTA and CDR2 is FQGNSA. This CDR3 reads CASSSLGVFNEQYF. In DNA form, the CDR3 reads TGTGCCAGCAGCTCCCTGGGAGTGTTCAACGAGCAGTACTTC.

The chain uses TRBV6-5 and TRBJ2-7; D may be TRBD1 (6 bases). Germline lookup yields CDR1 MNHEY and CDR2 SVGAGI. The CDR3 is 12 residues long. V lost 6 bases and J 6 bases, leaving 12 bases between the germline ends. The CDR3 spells CASSHRGSEQYF. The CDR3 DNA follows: TGTGCCAGCAGCCATAGGGGGTCCGAGCAGTACTTC.